This record concerns one T cell receptor (beta chain) sequence. The antigen is undetermined. This sample was taken from a study of identical twins. Notes on the study in general: Insertions were fewer in abundant cord blood beta clonotypes, whereas memory repertoires showed none of this pattern. Models underestimated how often monozygotic twins shared out-of-frame TCR alpha. Excess sharing between twins was weaker in beta out-of-frame sequences.

Template switching added a universal primer binding site, and final cDNA carried unique molecular identifiers. One entry per CDR3 protein results from TCRdb running MiXCR on the 5' RACE reads. The data show about 690,000 distinct CDR3 sequences, 5.5% to 6.5% seen once. CDR1 is SGHRS, CDR2 YFSETQ, per germline. Trimming took off 5 bases at V and 7 bases at J, with 19 bases between the two ends. CDR3 length: 14 residues. The chain carries TRBV5-1 and TRBJ2-7; D is unresolved. Sequenced material: naive T cells sorted from blood. The origin of this receptor is a man between 18 and 35 years old in good health. The CDR3 nucleotides are TGCGCCAGCAGAAGAGAACGGTTGCTGGGGGAGCAGTACTTC. Amino acids: CASRRERLLGEQYF.